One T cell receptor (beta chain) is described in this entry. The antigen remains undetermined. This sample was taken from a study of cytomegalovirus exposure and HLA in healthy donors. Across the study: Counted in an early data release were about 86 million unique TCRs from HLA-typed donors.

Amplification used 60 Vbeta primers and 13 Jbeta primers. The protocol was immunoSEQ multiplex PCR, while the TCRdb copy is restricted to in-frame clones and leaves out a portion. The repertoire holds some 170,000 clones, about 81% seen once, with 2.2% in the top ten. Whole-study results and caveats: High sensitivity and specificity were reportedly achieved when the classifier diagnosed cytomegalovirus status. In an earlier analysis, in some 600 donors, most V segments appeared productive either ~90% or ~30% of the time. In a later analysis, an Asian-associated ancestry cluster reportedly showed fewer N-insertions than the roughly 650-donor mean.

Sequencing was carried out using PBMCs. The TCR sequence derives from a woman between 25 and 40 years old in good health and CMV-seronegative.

Here the CDR3 reads CATSRSADTEAFF. CDR3 nucleotide sequence: TGCGCCACCTCTCGAAGCGCGGACACTGAAGCTTTCTTT. The chain uses TRBV5-1 and TRBJ1-1; D ambiguous. The germline V gene has CDR1 SGHRS and CDR2 YFSETQ. The CDR3 covers 13 residues. V lost 9 bases and J 3 bases, leaving 15 bases between the germline ends. Variable domain in full (rest from reference TRBV5-1 and TRBJ1-1): KAGVTQTPRYLIKTRGQQVTLSCSPISGHRSVSWYQQTPGQGLQFLFEYFSETQRNKGNFPGRFSGRQFSNSRSEMNVSTLELGDSALYLCATSRSADTEAFFGQGTRLTVV.